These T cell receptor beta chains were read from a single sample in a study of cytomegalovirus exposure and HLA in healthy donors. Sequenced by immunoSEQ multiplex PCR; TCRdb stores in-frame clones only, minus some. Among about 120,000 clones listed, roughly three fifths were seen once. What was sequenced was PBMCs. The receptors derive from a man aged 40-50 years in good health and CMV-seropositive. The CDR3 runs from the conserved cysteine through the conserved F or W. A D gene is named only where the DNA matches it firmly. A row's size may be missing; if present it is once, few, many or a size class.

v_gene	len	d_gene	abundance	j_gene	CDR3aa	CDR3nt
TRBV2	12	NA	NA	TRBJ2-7	CASRGDPYEQYF	TGTGCCAGCAGGGGCGACCCCTACGAGCAGTACTTC
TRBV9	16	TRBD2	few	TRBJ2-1	CASSPYPGRGGNEQFF	TGTGCCAGCAGCCCGTACCCCGGGCGGGGGGGAAATGAGCAGTTCTTC
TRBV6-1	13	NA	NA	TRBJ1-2	CASSEGGYYGYTF	TGTGCCAGCAGTGAAGGCGGCTACTATGGCTACACCTTC
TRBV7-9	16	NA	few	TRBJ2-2	CASSFLGTQNTGELFF	TGTGCCAGCAGCTTTTTAGGGACTCAGAACACCGGGGAGCTGTTTTTT
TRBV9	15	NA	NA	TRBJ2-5	CASSGGALPGETQYF	TGTGCCAGCAGCGGCGGGGCCCTCCCGGGAGAGACCCAGTACTTC
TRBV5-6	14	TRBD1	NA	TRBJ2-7	CASSFFRGRGGQYF	TGTGCCAGCAGCTTTTTCAGGGGGCGCGGTGGGCAGTACTTC
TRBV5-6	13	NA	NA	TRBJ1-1	CASFETPNTEAFF	TGTGCCAGCTTCGAGACACCGAACACTGAAGCTTTCTTT
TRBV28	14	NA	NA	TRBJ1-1	CASSLPGMNTEAFF	TGTGCCAGCAGTTTGCCAGGGATGAACACTGAAGCTTTCTTT
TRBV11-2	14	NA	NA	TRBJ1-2	CASSLDPGSYGYTF	TGTGCCAGCAGCTTAGATCCAGGGTCCTATGGCTACACCTTC
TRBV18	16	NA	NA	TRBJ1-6	CASSPRDSASNSPLHF	TGTGCCAGCTCACCTCGGGATAGCGCGAGTAATTCACCCCTCCACTTT
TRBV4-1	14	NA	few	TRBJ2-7	CASSQDTRFGEQYF	TGCGCCAGCAGCCAAGACACTAGGTTTGGTGAGCAGTACTTC
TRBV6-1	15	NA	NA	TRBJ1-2	CASSELSSRQGPDTF	TGTGCCAGCAGTGAATTAAGCTCCCGCCAGGGCCCAGACACCTTC
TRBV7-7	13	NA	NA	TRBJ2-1	CASSLVGGHEQFF	TGTGCCAGCAGCTTAGTGGGGGGGCATGAGCAGTTCTTC
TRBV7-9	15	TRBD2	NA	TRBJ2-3	CASSFSLAALDTQYF	TGTGCCAGCAGCTTTTCACTAGCGGCACTAGATACGCAGTATTTT
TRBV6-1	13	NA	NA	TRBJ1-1	CASRREEGTEAFF	TGTGCCAGCAGAAGGGAAGAGGGCACTGAAGCTTTCTTT
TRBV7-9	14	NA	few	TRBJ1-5	CASSTIESNQPQHF	TGTGCCAGCAGCACGATCGAGAGCAATCAGCCCCAGCATTTT
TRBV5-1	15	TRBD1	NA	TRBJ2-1	CASSLEAGGVNEQFF	TGCGCCAGCAGCTTGGAGGCAGGGGGTGTGAATGAGCAGTTCTTC
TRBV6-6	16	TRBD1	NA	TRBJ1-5	CASRTAGTAPDQPQHF	TGTGCCAGCAGGACCGCCGGGACAGCCCCCGATCAGCCCCAGCATTTT
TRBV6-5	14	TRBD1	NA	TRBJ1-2	CASRKGTVLYGYTF	TGTGCCAGCAGGAAAGGGACAGTACTTTATGGCTACACCTTC
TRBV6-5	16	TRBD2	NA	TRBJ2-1	CASSSRLAGVSNEQFF	TGTGCCAGCAGTTCCAGACTAGCGGGAGTAAGTAATGAGCAGTTCTTC
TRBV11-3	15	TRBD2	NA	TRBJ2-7	CASSPGEGITYEQYF	TGTGCCAGCAGCCCCGGGGAGGGAATTACCTACGAGCAGTACTTC
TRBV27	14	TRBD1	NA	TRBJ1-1	CASSPGDRSTEAFF	TGTGCCAGCAGTCCCGGGGACAGATCCACTGAAGCTTTCTTT
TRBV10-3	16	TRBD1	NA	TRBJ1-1	CAISESLDRGGTEAFF	TGTGCCATCAGTGAGTCCTTAGACAGGGGGGGTACTGAAGCTTTCTTT
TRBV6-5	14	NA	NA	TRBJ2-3	CASSPGDRLDTQYF	TGTGCCAGCAGTCCAGGGGACCGACTGGATACGCAGTATTTT
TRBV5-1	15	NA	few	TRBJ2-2	CASGTTGGRTGELFF	TGCGCCAGCGGTACCACTGGCGGTCGCACCGGGGAGCTGTTTTTT
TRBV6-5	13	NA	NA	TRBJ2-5	CASSYDTLETQYF	TGTGCCAGCAGTTACGACACCTTGGAGACCCAGTACTTC
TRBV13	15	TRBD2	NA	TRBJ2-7	CASSLATSGSSEQYF	TGTGCCAGCAGCTTAGCTACTAGCGGGAGTTCCGAGCAGTACTTC
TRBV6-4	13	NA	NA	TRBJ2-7	CASSEGSEARQYF	TGTGCCAGCAGTGAAGGCTCAGAGGCCCGGCAGTACTTC
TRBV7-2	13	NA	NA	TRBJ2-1	CASSPGRYNEQFF	TGTGCCAGCAGCCCCGGGAGATACAATGAGCAGTTCTTC
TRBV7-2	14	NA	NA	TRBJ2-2	CASSVRQRTGELFF	TGTGCCAGCAGCGTACGACAGCGCACCGGGGAGCTGTTTTTT
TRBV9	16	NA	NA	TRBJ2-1	CASSVGPGGVYNEQFF	NA
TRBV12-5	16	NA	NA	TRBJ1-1	CASGLVLNRVDTEAFF	TGTGCTAGTGGTTTGGTACTTAACAGGGTGGACACTGAAGCTTTCTTT
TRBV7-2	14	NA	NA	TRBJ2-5	CASSISYATETQYF	TGTGCCAGCAGCATCTCGTACGCCACTGAGACCCAGTACTTC
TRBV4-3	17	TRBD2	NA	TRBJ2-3	CASSSFSGSVRGDTQYF	TGCGCCAGCAGCTCATTTAGCGGGAGCGTCCGGGGAGATACGCAGTATTTT
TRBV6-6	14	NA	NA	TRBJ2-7	CASSSPTRRDEQYF	TGCGCCAGCAGTAGCCCGACTAGGAGAGACGAGCAGTACTTC
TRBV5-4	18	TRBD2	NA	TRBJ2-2	CASSRGLAGGNRAGELFF	TGTGCCAGCAGCCGGGGACTAGCGGGGGGAAATCGTGCCGGGGAGCTGTTTTTT
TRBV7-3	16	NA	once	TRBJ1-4	CASSSLGGVAGEKLFF	TGTGCCAGCAGCTCCCTAGGGGGTGTGGCTGGCGAAAAACTGTTTTTT
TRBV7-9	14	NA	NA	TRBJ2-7	CASSLASGLYEQYF	TGTGCCAGCAGCTTAGCTAGCGGACTCTACGAGCAGTACTTC
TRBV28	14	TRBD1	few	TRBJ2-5	CASSRGQGRETQYF	TGTGCCAGCAGCCGTGGACAGGGACGAGAGACCCAGTACTTC
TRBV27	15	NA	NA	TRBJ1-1	CASRPRSVRRTEAFF	TGTGCCAGCAGACCCCGATCCGTCCGGAGAACTGAAGCTTTCTTT
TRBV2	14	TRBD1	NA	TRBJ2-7	CASIWDRGADEQYF	TGTGCCAGCATTTGGGACAGGGGTGCCGACGAGCAGTACTTC
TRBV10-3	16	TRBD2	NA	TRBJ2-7	CAISEVSSGVLDEQYF	TGTGCCATCAGTGAGGTGTCTAGCGGGGTGCTGGACGAGCAGTACTTC
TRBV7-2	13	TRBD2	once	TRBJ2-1	CASRLRAGGEQFF	TGTGCCAGCAGATTAAGAGCGGGAGGTGAGCAGTTCTTC
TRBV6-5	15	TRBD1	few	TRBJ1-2	CASSYSRGLNYGYTF	TGTGCCAGCAGTTACTCAAGGGGGCTTAACTATGGCTACACCTTC
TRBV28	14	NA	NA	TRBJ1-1	CASSLRGGETEAFF	TGTGCCAGCAGTTTACGAGGGGGTGAGACTGAAGCTTTCTTT
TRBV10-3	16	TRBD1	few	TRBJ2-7	CAISESWGQGVGEQYF	TGTGCCATCAGTGAGTCCTGGGGACAGGGGGTTGGCGAGCAGTACTTC
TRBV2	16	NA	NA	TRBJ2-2	CASSERGGLNTGELFF	TGTGCCAGCAGTGAAAGGGGTGGGCTGAACACCGGGGAGCTGTTTTTT
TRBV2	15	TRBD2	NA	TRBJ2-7	CASRPALAGGYEQYF	TGTGCCAGCCGGCCGGCCCTAGCGGGAGGGTACGAGCAGTACTTC
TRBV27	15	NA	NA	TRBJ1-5	CASSFDRRSNQPQHF	TGTGCCAGCAGTTTCGACAGACGTAGCAATCAGCCCCAGCATTTT
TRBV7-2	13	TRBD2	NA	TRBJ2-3	CASSLPGLRTQYF	TGTGCCAGCAGTTTACCGGGACTACGAACGCAGTATTTT